This passage covers 10 T cell receptor beta chains from one sample sequenced in a study of CD8 T cells in ankylosing spondylitis. General study points: What seemed typical of ankylosing spondylitis blood was a TCR beta motif built from about eight highly homologous variants.

These receptors have no known antigen. In TCRdb, the 5' RACE reads were re-called with MiXCR into one record per CDR3 protein. The sample has over 200,000 distinct CDR3 sequences; around 17% are singletons. The sample taken for sequencing was blood, either unsorted or a sorted T cell fraction (not recorded which). These receptors all come from a male donor with ankylosing spondylitis.

The V call is TRBV29-1, the J call TRBJ2-7; 9 bases are a match to TRBD1. This CDR3 comprises 14 residues. Germline CDR1 reads SQVTM; CDR2 reads ANQGSEA. The V and J ends lost 3 bases and 3 bases, in that order; junction bases with no gene match: 6. The CDR3 nucleotides are TGCAGCGTTGAGGAGTGGGGACAGGGCTACGAGCAGTACTTC. Translating it yields CSVEEWGQGYEQYF.

This clonotype was counted between two and nine times. The chain joins TRBV12-3 or TRBV12-4 to TRBJ2-1; 8 nucleotides line up with TRBD2. V dropped 6 bases and J dropped 6; count of bases not matched to a gene: 10. The CDR3 consists of 15 residues. The CDR3, as DNA: TGTGCCAGCAGCCCCAGCGGGAGTCTATTCAATGAGCAGTTCTTC. Translation gives CASSPSGSLFNEQFF.

Many counts were recorded for this clonotype. The V call is TRBV5-1, the J call TRBJ2-1, with D maybe TRBD2 (5 bases). V lost 4 bases and J lost 9, with 17 bases in between. The CDR3 extends over 14 amino acids. Germline CDR1 and CDR2: SGHRS and YFSETQ. The CDR3 region has the DNA TGCGCCAGCAGCCTCGAATCGGGGAGCTTTGAGCAGTTCTTC. Translated, it gives CASSLESGSFEQFF.

The chain employs TRBV27 and TRBJ2-7; D unresolved. Germline V gene data show CDR1 as MNHEY and CDR2 as SMNVEV (reference sequence). Trimming left V 6 bases short and J 4 bases short, with 13 bases between. This CDR3 contains 13 residues. CDR3 in DNA: TGTGCCAGCAGGGTGGGTCTAGGTTACGAGCAGTACTTC. It encodes CASRVGLGYEQYF.

This clonotype has a handful of counts. CDR3 amino acids: CASSYSGTENEQYF. DNA of the CDR3: TGTGCCAGCAGTTACTCCGGGACAGAGAATGAGCAGTACTTC. The chain recombines TRBV6-5 with TRBJ2-7; 7 bases map to TRBD1. The CDR3 length is 14 residues. The trim removed 0 bases at V and 7 bases at J, leaving 6 bases unmatched. Germline values: CDR1 MNHEY, CDR2 SVGAGI.

This rearrangement joins TRBV12-5 to TRBJ2-5, with D perhaps matching TRBD2 (6 bases). Between the trimmed V and J ends, which lost 6 bases and 5 bases, there was a span of 19 bases. This CDR3 comprises 15 residues. Germline loops: CDR1 LGHNT, CDR2 FRNRAP. The CDR3 region has the DNA TGTGCTAGTGGAAACGGACTAATCGGTGGGGAGACCCAGTACTTC. This sequence encodes CASGNGLIGGETQYF.

This clonotype was observed a few times. This chain joins TRBV3-1 and TRBJ1-2, with D perhaps matching TRBD1 (6 bases). Per the germline V gene, CDR1 is LGHDT and CDR2 is YNNKEL (reference sequence). The V gene lost 0 bases and the J gene lost 3 bases, with 14 bases spanning the gap. The CDR3 length is 16 residues. CDR3 nucleotide sequence: TGTGCCAGCAGCCAAGATCTTACAGGGTGGGACTATGGCTACACCTTC. Protein product: CASSQDLTGWDYGYTF.

This CDR3 reads CASSVLGRDRGHYEQYF. The DNA for the CDR3 is TGTGCCAGCAGTGTCCTAGGCCGGGACAGGGGCCACTACGAGCAGTACTTC. The V call is TRBV6-4, the J call TRBJ2-7, with 10 bases identical to TRBD1. With 4 bases clipped from V and 3 bases from J, the junction kept 12 bases outside the gene matches. Germline CDR1 and CDR2: MRHNA and SNTAGT. CDR3 size: 17 residues.

A few counts support this clonotype. This chain uses TRBV10-3 with TRBJ2-5; the match to TRBD2 covers 11 bases. The CDR3 loop spans 15 amino acids. The V gene end was trimmed by 6 bases and the J gene end by 2 bases; junction bases not matched to a gene: 5. Germline lookup yields CDR1 ENHRY and CDR2 SYGVKD. The CDR3 is CAISLAGGGQETQYF. Here the CDR3 DNA reads TGTGCCATCAGCCTAGCGGGAGGAGGACAAGAGACCCAGTACTTC.

This chain uses TRBV29-1 with TRBJ2-7; 14 positions match TRBD2. Germline lookup yields CDR1 SQVTM and CDR2 ANQGSEA. V trimming: 4 bases; J trimming: 7 bases; junction bases outside the gene matches: 6. This CDR3 is built from 14 residues. The DNA of the CDR3 is TGCAGCGTTGGGGGACTAGCGGGGGAAGGTGAGCAGTACTTC. Translation gives CSVGGLAGEGEQYF.